What follows is one TCR beta chain and its context. Its antigen is currently unknown. The CDR3 is 15 residues long. V was clipped by 2 bases and J by 3 bases; unmatched bases: 4. Germline CDR1 is MNHEY and CDR2 is SMNVEV (reference sequence). This entry belongs to a study of identical twins. General study findings and limits: Instead of following the same donors, the conclusions were based on cross-sectional statistical analysis. Cord blood's abundant beta clonotypes had fewer insertions, unlike memory repertoires.

TCRdb recomputed calls from the 5' RACE reads with MiXCR, one row per CDR3 protein. The sample holds 300,000 to 400,000 distinct CDR3 sequences; roughly 12% are singletons and the top ten take around 7.8%. These data were likewise used in another study, on yellow fever vaccine responses in identical twins.

V is TRBV27 and J is TRBJ2-5; TRBD2 aligns across 9 bases. The source material was CD8+ T cells sorted from blood. The origin of this receptor is a woman aged 18-35 years in good health. CDR3 bases: TGTGCCAGCAGTTTAGCGGGACTAGCTAAAGAGACCCAGTACTTC. Translated: CASSLAGLAKETQYF.